The clone carrying this TCR beta chain occurred many times. These data are taken from a study of naive and memory T cell subsets. This CDR3 has 18 amino acids. The beta constant-region primer was an equimolar mix of two oligonucleotides covering TRBC1 and TRBC2. TCRdb fed the UMI-ligation and nested PCR reads into MiXCR, producing one record per CDR3 protein. The sample consists of approximately 140,000 distinct CDR3 sequences, approximately 15% of them appearing once. The V gene is TRBV21-1, the J gene TRBJ1-5; TRBD1 is the table's D call and was not checked against the DNA. TRBV21-1 is classified as a pseudogene. The TCR comes from a human donor in good health. Sequencing was performed on naive CD4+ T cells from blood. This CDR3 is CASSKVSGGTESNQPQHF. The DNA of the CDR3 is TGTGCCAGCAGCAAAGTGTCCGGGGGGACAGAGTCAAATCAGCCCCAGCATTTT.